This is a list of T cell receptor beta chains from one sample in a study of blood T cell repertoires in COVID-19. Produced via immunoSEQ multiplex PCR; TCRdb's table is partial and in-frame only. The data show over 90,000 clones, 70% to 90% seen once. Sequenced material: peripheral blood. The source is a human donor in a cohort sampled during active COVID-19. CDR3s include the opening cysteine and the closing phenylalanine or tryptophan. The order of the fields is J gene, D gene, V gene, CDR3 DNA, CDR3 protein. D genes are given only for firm matches.

>TRBJ2-3|NA|TRBV4-1
TGCGCCAGCAGCCAGGTTGTAGGCGGGACCACAGATACGCAGTATTTT
CASSQVVGGTTDTQYF
>TRBJ2-2|NA|TRBV4-3
TGCGCCAGCGGTTGGAGTTCCGGGGAGCTGTTTTTT
CASGWSSGELFF
>TRBJ2-1|NA|TRBV4-1
TGCGCCAGCAGCCAAGAATTCTACCTAGCGTTCCGCTCCTACAATGAGCAGTTCTTC
CASSQEFYLAFRSYNEQFF
>TRBJ2-2|TRBD1|TRBV19
TGTGCCGGTCGACAGGGGGTTAACACCGGGGAGCTGTTTTTT
CAGRQGVNTGELFF
>TRBJ2-7|NA|TRBV10-3
TGTGCCATCAGAGGGACACTCTCTTCCTCCTACGAGCAGTACTTC
CAIRGTLSSSYEQYF
>TRBJ2-3|TRBD2|TRBV28
TGTGCCAGCAGTTTTAGCGGGAGGGCCCAATACACAGATACGCAGTATTTT
CASSFSGRAQYTDTQYF
>TRBJ2-3|TRBD2|TRBV7-3
TGTGCCAGCACTAGCGGGAGTGTGACAGATACGCAGTATTTT
CASTSGSVTDTQYF
>TRBJ2-2|NA|TRBV11-2
TGTGCCAGCAGCCGTCTTAGAAACACCGGGGAGCTGTTTTTT
CASSRLRNTGELFF
>TRBJ1-1|TRBD1|TRBV2
TGTGCCAGCAGTGATTGGACAGGGGGCACTGAAGCTTTCTTT
CASSDWTGGTEAFF
>TRBJ2-2|TRBD1|TRBV6-2/TRBV6-3
TGTGCCAGCAGTTGGCAGGGGGCAGGTAGAACCGGGGAGCTGTTTTTT
CASSWQGAGRTGELFF
>TRBJ1-2|NA|TRBV28
TGTGCCAGCAGTTTCCCCGACGGGAACTATGGCTACACCTTC
CASSFPDGNYGYTF
>TRBJ2-2|TRBD2|TRBV28
TGTGCCAGCTGCCGGGGAGCGGGAGGGGCCACCGGGGAGCTGTTTTTT
CASCRGAGGATGELFF
>TRBJ2-5|TRBD1|TRBV18
TGTGCCAGCTCACCACCGGGGGACAGGGAGACCCAGTACTTC
CASSPPGDRETQYF
>TRBJ2-7|NA|TRBV15
TGTGCCACCAGCAGAGATCAAAGCCTAAGCTCCTACGAGCAGTACTTC
CATSRDQSLSSYEQYF
>TRBJ1-2|NA|TRBV28
TGTGCCAGCAGTTTATCTAGTGGCTACACCTTC
CASSLSSGYTF
>TRBJ2-3|TRBD2|TRBV19
TGTGCCAGTAGTACAAGCGGGAGGGGTTTCACGCAGTATTTT
CASSTSGRGFTQYF
>TRBJ2-2|TRBD1|TRBV5-5
TGTGCCAGCACCAACAGGGGTCAGGACACCGGGGAGCTGTTTTTT
CASTNRGQDTGELFF
>TRBJ2-5|TRBD2|TRBV7-2
TGTGCCAGCAGTCAAGAGGGTGGAGCGGGGGACCAGTACTTC
CASSQEGGAGDQYF
>TRBJ2-7|NA|TRBV28
TGTGCCAGCAGTTTCGGGAGGACAGGGTCACTCTACGAGCAGTACTTC
CASSFGRTGSLYEQYF
>TRBJ2-3|NA|TRBV29-1
TGCAGCGTTGAAGTTCTCGGGGATACGCAGTATTTT
CSVEVLGDTQYF
>TRBJ1-6|NA|TRBV24-1
TGTGCCACCAGTGTTCTGGTTCCCGGGAAAAGCTCCTATAATTCACCCCTCCACTTT
CATSVLVPGKSSYNSPLHF
>TRBJ2-7|TRBD1|TRBV11-3
TGTGCCAGCAGCTTGCCCCGGGACAGGGGTTACGAGCAGTACTTC
CASSLPRDRGYEQYF
>TRBJ2-5|TRBD2|TRBV2
TGTGCCAGCGGTCGCGGCGGGAGAACCGAAGAGACCCAGTACTTC
CASGRGGRTEETQYF
>TRBJ2-7|TRBD1|TRBV27
TGTGCCAGCAGTCAAGGGACAGGGCGCTCCTACGAGCAGTACTTC
CASSQGTGRSYEQYF
>TRBJ1-3|NA|TRBV4-2
TGTGCCAGCAGCCAAGATGCGGGAAATTACGGAAACACCATATATTTT
CASSQDAGNYGNTIYF
>TRBJ2-7|TRBD1|TRBV5-1
TGCGCCAGTGGGTCTACAGGGGTCCTCAAGTACTTC
CASGSTGVLKYF
>TRBJ1-2|TRBD1|TRBV19
TGTGCCAGTAGCGGGACAGTCTATGGCTACACCTTC
CASSGTVYGYTF
>TRBJ1-3|NA|TRBV14
TGTGCCAGCAGCCGAGCCCGGGACATCGCCATATATTTT
CASSRARDIAIYF
>TRBJ2-5|TRBD2|TRBV2
TGTGCCAGCAGGGAAACGGGACTAGCGGGAGAGACCCAGTACTTC
CASRETGLAGETQYF
>TRBJ2-5|NA|TRBV15
TGTGCCACCAGCAGAGATCACTACGTGCAAGAGACCCAGTACTTC
CATSRDHYVQETQYF
>TRBJ1-3|TRBD1|TRBV11-2
TGTGCCAGCAGCCCCCGCCTTGGAGGGGGCAACACCATATATTTT
CASSPRLGGGNTIYF